This T cell receptor beta chain comes out of a study of T cell responses to AZD1222 COVID-19 vaccine. Germline V lookup: CDR1 SGHTA, CDR2 FQGNSA. V lost 2 bases and J lost 8, with 9 bases in between. The CDR3 consists of 12 residues. Assay used: immunoSEQ multiplex PCR; TCRdb lists only in-frame clones, some missing. This table holds roughly 140,000 clones, around 88% found once. This TCR came from an adult in good health. V and J are TRBV7-2 and TRBJ1-2; D remains ambiguous. The material was peripheral blood, obtained on day 0 of AZD1222 vaccination. This CDR3 reads CASSLTLSGYTF. CDR3 nucleotide sequence: TGTGCCAGCAGCTTAACCTTATCCGGCTACACCTTC.